A single sample gave rise to the 18 T cell receptor beta chains below, sequenced in a study of blood T cell repertoires in COVID-19. Generated by immunoSEQ multiplex PCR, the TCRdb table keeps only in-frame clones and is missing some. The sample records around 91,000 clones, about 85% being singletons. Sequencing input: peripheral blood. These receptors were obtained from a man older than 75 with acute or convalescent COVID-19.

V and J are TRBV27 and TRBJ2-3; 8 bases map to TRBD2. The germline V gene encodes CDR1 MNHEY and CDR2 SMNVEV (reference sequence). This CDR3 has 16 residues. V gave up 6 bases and J gave up 2 bases; unmatched junction bases: 10. The CDR3 region has the DNA TGTGCCAGCAGCCCGGGGGGGGACCGATACACAGATACGCAGTATTTT. It translates to CASSPGGDRYTDTQYF.

This clone was seen a single time. The rearrangement uses TRBV18 and TRBJ2-7; 7 bases match TRBD2. The CDR3 runs to 13 residues. Trimming took 1 base from V and 4 from J; bases not matched to a gene: 1. Germline V gives CDR1 KGHSH, CDR2 LQKENI. This CDR3 reads CASSPQGLYEQYF. The CDR3 nucleotides read TGTGCCAGCTCACCACAGGGACTATACGAGCAGTACTTC.

This clone was picked up one time. This chain joins TRBV6-6 and TRBJ2-4; TRBD1 aligns across 8 bases. V lost 3 bases and J lost 6; bases outside the gene matches: 7. CDR1 is MNHNY and CDR2 is SVGAGI in the germline V gene (reference sequence). This CDR3 spans 15 amino acids. The CDR3 is CASSYIKGQGNIQYF. CDR3 nucleotides: TGTGCCAGCAGTTATATAAAAGGACAGGGAAACATTCAGTACTTC.

The CDR3 sequence is CASSLSPGQLLANYGYTF. The CDR3 DNA reads TGTGCCAGCAGCTTGTCCCCGGGACAGCTTTTAGCTAACTATGGCTACACCTTC. The chain uses TRBV5-4 and TRBJ1-2; the match to TRBD1 covers 7 bases. V trimming: 1 base; J trimming: 0 bases; junction bases outside the gene matches: 12. CDR1 and CDR2 from the germline V gene are SGHNT and YYREEE (reference sequence). The CDR3 has 18 amino acids.

The rearrangement links TRBV3-1 (or the pseudogene TRBV3-2) to TRBJ2-4, with a tentative D call TRBD2 (5 bases). Trimming stripped 5 bases from V and 8 bases from J, with 16 bases between. CDR3 length: 14 amino acids. The germline gives CDR1 LGHDT, CDR2 YNNKEL (reference sequence). DNA of the CDR3: TGTGCCAGCAGCTCCCGAGGGCGGGTGGACATTCAGTACTTC. Its protein product is CASSSRGRVDIQYF.

This chain joins TRBV5-1 and TRBJ2-7; TRBD2 aligns across 7 bases. The CDR3 contains 15 residues. The trim removed 0 bases at V and 3 bases at J, leaving 6 bases unmatched. Germline assignment: CDR1 SGHRS and CDR2 YFSETQ. CDR3 sequence reads: CASSLGGGIFYEQYF. The CDR3 DNA follows: TGCGCCAGCAGCTTGGGGGGAGGGATATTCTACGAGCAGTACTTC.

The V gene is TRBV19, the J gene TRBJ2-7; 10 bases are a match to TRBD2. With V trimmed by 0 bases and J by 2 bases, 16 bases remained unmatched. CDR3 size: 20 residues. The germline V gene has CDR1 LNHDA and CDR2 SQIVND (reference sequence). For the CDR3, the DNA is TGTGCCAGTAGTATAGATCCCTTAGCGGGAGGCCCGCTATCTACCTACGAGCAGTACTTC. The encoded protein is CASSIDPLAGGPLSTYEQYF.

This sequence joins TRBV6-6 and TRBJ1-4, with 7 positions matching TRBD1. Germline V gene lookup returns CDR1 MNHNY and CDR2 SVGAGI (reference sequence). The CDR3 has 16 amino acids. V trimming: 2 bases; J trimming: 4 bases; junction bases outside the gene matches: 7. The CDR3 reads CASSYPKTGLNEKLFF. CDR3 nucleotides: TGTGCCAGCAGTTACCCTAAGACAGGGCTTAATGAAAAACTGTTTTTT.

V is TRBV6-6 and J is TRBJ1-1; 11 nucleotides align to TRBD1. This CDR3 comprises 16 residues. V was clipped by 6 bases and J by 4 bases; unmatched bases: 10. Per germline, CDR1 MNHNY and CDR2 SVGAGI (reference sequence). The CDR3: CASSRSGTGGITEAFF. CDR3 coding DNA: TGTGCCAGCAGCCGATCCGGGACAGGGGGGATCACTGAAGCTTTCTTT.

The genes are TRBV27 and TRBJ2-2, with 8 bases matching TRBD2. The CDR3 length is 15 residues. After removal of 2 bases from V and 7 bases from J, the junction contained 6 bases not matched to a gene. Germline loops: CDR1 MNHEY, CDR2 SMNVEV (reference sequence). The CDR3 loop reads CASSLSGSFHGELFF. DNA for the CDR3: TGTGCCAGCAGTTTAAGCGGGAGTTTCCACGGGGAGCTGTTTTTT.

The chain joins TRBV18 to TRBJ1-2; 9 bases agree with TRBD1. There are 14 residues in the CDR3. CDR1 and CDR2 (germline): KGHSH, LQKENI. V dropped 5 bases and J dropped 7; count of bases not matched to a gene: 8. For the CDR3, the DNA is TGTGCCAGCTCAGAAAGTACAGGGGGCACTGGCTACACCTTC. This translates into CASSESTGGTGYTF.

V and J are TRBV6-1 and TRBJ1-3; D gene ambiguous. Trimming shortened V by 0 bases and J by 3 bases, and 3 bases separated the two germline ends. Germline CDR1 and CDR2: MNHNS and SASEGT. This CDR3 has 13 residues. CDR3 nucleotide sequence: TGTGCCAGCAGTGAAGCACTTGGAAACACCATATATTTT. This translates into CASSEALGNTIYF.

J is TRBJ1-5 and V is TRBV28; no reliable D call. Germline lookup yields CDR1 MDHEN and CDR2 SYDVKM. The ends were cut back, 4 bases at V and 3 bases at J, with 13 bases in the middle. CDR3 length equals 15 residues. CDR3 sequence: CASSSSVPNNQPQHF. In DNA, the CDR3 is TGTGCCAGCAGTTCATCGGTACCGAACAATCAGCCCCAGCATTTT.

The rearrangement links TRBV7-2 to TRBJ2-7; 14 bases are a match to TRBD2. The CDR3 has 16 amino acids. Germline values: CDR1 SGHTA, CDR2 FQGNSA. The junction had 4 bases not matched to a gene; V was cut back by 1 base and J by 5 bases. CDR3 sequence reads: CASSLGGLAGAHEQYF. CDR3 nucleotide sequence: TGTGCCAGCAGCTTAGGGGGACTAGCGGGAGCACACGAGCAGTACTTC.

The rearrangement links TRBV4-1 to TRBJ1-4; the D gene is possibly TRBD1 (6 bases). Germline-derived CDR1 and CDR2 are MGHRA and YSYEKL. The CDR3 totals 16 residues. Trimming shortened V by 0 bases and J by 0 bases, and 8 bases separated the two germline ends. DNA for the CDR3: TGCGCCAGCAGCCAAGAGGGGGCAGCAACTAATGAAAAACTGTTTTTT. It specifies CASSQEGAATNEKLFF.

The gene calls are TRBV6-2 or TRBV6-3 and TRBJ2-7; tentative D call: TRBD1 (6 bases). Looked up from germline, CDR1 is MNHEY and CDR2 is SVGEGT. The length of the CDR3 is 14 residues. The V end lost 2 bases, the J end lost 7 bases, and 15 bases lay between the germline ends. CDR3 nucleotides: TGTGCCAGCAGTTACGAGTCAGGGGTATGGGAGCAGTACTTC. Translating it yields CASSYESGVWEQYF.

The V and J genes are TRBV19 and TRBJ1-5, with unresolved D. CDR3 length: 16 residues. The germline V gene has CDR1 LNHDA and CDR2 SQIVND (reference sequence). Trimming shortened V by 3 bases and J by 3 bases, and 15 bases separated the two germline ends. For the CDR3, the DNA is TGTGCCAGTAGTATCGGGTCGGGTCAGAACAATCAGCCCCAGCATTTT. Its translation is CASSIGSGQNNQPQHF.

The chain has TRBV7-2 and TRBJ1-1, with D possibly matching TRBD1 (5 bases). The CDR3 has 15 amino acids. The V gene lost 4 bases and the J gene lost 1 base, with 13 bases spanning the gap. Germline CDR1 reads SGHTA; CDR2 reads FQGNSA. CDR3 region: CASSSRSTGNTEAFF. CDR3 DNA: TGTGCCAGCAGCTCCCGCTCAACAGGGAACACTGAAGCTTTCTTT. The whole variable domain, remainder taken from reference TRBV7-2 and TRBJ1-1, is GAGVSQSPSNKVTEKGKDVELRCDPISGHTALYWYRQSLGQGLEFLIYFQGNSAPDKSGLPSDRFSAERTGGSVSTLTIQRTQQEDSAVYLCASSSRSTGNTEAFFGQGTRLTVV.